The 24 T cell receptor beta chains below all came from one sample that was sequenced in a study of blood T cell repertoires in COVID-19. Some clones are missing from TCRdb's copy, which holds only in-frame ones; the method was immunoSEQ multiplex PCR. The repertoire holds over 150,000 clones, about 83% seen once, with roughly an eighth in the top ten. Sequencing used peripheral blood. The receptors derive from a woman aged 60-75 years with COVID-19, enrolled during active disease.

This clone was counted only a few times. The genes are TRBV3-1 (or the pseudogene TRBV3-2) and TRBJ1-2, with 8 bases matching TRBD1. Germline V gives CDR1 LGHDT, CDR2 YNNKEL (reference sequence). Trimming removed 7 bases from V and 8 bases from J; junction bases left unmatched: 9. CDR3 length equals 13 residues. CDR3: CASTPGQGRGYTF. The CDR3 region has the DNA TGTGCCAGCACCCCAGGACAGGGAAGGGGCTACACCTTC.

This rearrangement joins TRBV18 to TRBJ1-1, with unresolved D. This CDR3 is 14 amino acids long. The germline V and J ends were trimmed by 6 bases and 1 base, with 12 bases remaining between them. CDR1 and CDR2 from the germline V gene are KGHSH and LQKENI. The CDR3 coding sequence is TGTGCCAGCTCCCCCTTAGAGCGGAACACTGAAGCTTTCTTT. It yields the protein CASSPLERNTEAFF.

The chain links TRBV25-1 to TRBJ1-1; perhaps TRBD1 as D (6 bases). The germline V gene encodes CDR1 MGHDK and CDR2 SYGVNS. V lost 6 bases, J lost 4 bases, and 18 bases lay in between. The CDR3 has 15 amino acids. CDR3 residues: CASREPGRGATEAFF. CDR3 in DNA: TGTGCCAGCAGAGAGCCGGGCCGGGGGGCCACTGAAGCTTTCTTT. Variable domain in full (rest from reference TRBV25-1 and TRBJ1-1): EADIYQTPRYLVIGTGKKITLECSQTMGHDKMYWYQQDPGMELHLIHYSYGVNSTEKGDLSSESTVSRIRTEHFPLTLESARPSHTSQYLCASREPGRGATEAFFGQGTRLTVV.

This clone was seen a single time. CDR3 DNA: TGCGCCAGCAGCCAAGGCGACAGATTCTACGAGCAGTACGTC. It codes for CASSQGDRFYEQYV. V and J are TRBV4-1 and TRBJ2-7; D is possibly TRBD1 (5 bases). Germline values: CDR1 MGHRA, CDR2 YSYEKL. The CDR3 is 14 residues long. The V gene lost 1 base and the J gene lost 3 bases, with 10 bases spanning the gap.

The J gene is TRBJ2-1, the V gene TRBV19; TRBD2 matches 9 bases. CDR3 length: 14 residues. J gave up 2 bases and V 4 bases, and 0 bases lay outside the gene matches. The germline gives CDR1 LNHDA, CDR2 SQIVND (reference sequence). For the CDR3, the DNA is TGTGCCAGTAGTACTAGCGGGGCCTACAATGAGCAGTTCTTC. This codes for CASSTSGAYNEQFF.

This sequence joins TRBV9 and TRBJ1-2; no clear D gene. CDR1 and CDR2 from the germline V gene are SGDLS and YYNGEE. The CDR3 extends over 13 amino acids. V was cut by 4 bases and J by 4 bases, with 11 bases left in between. CDR3 residues: CASSPMGRYGYTF. The CDR3 DNA is TGTGCCAGCAGCCCCATGGGCCGCTATGGCTACACCTTC.

The chain is built from TRBV10-2 and TRBJ1-2; TRBD1 might be the D (6 bases). The CDR3 has 15 residues. Trimming removed 2 bases from V and 0 bases from J, with 10 bases in between. Germline values: CDR1 WSHSY, CDR2 SAAADI. The CDR3 region has the DNA TGCGCCAGCAGTGAGGCACAGGGCGCTAACTATGGCTACACCTTC. Translated: CASSEAQGANYGYTF.

This clone was counted between two and nine times. The rearrangement joins TRBV6-1 to TRBJ1-4, with TRBD1 matching over 11 bases. Germline V lookup: CDR1 MNHNS, CDR2 SASEGT. J was trimmed by 5 bases and V by 3 bases; bases with no gene match: 5. The CDR3 sequence is 16 residues long. CDR3: CASSDRTGGSNEKLFF. The CDR3 coding sequence is TGTGCCAGCAGTGACCGGACAGGGGGCAGCAATGAAAAACTGTTTTTT.

This CDR3 reads CASSSGPWGAQYF. CDR3 bases: TGTGCCAGCAGCTCCGGCCCCTGGGGGGCCCAGTACTTC. The chain uses TRBV7-3 and TRBJ2-5, with D tentatively TRBD2 (6 bases). CDR3 length equals 13 residues. V gave up 4 bases and J gave up 9 bases, with 15 bases separating them. Germline V gene lookup returns CDR1 SGHTA and CDR2 FQGTGA. Full variable domain (missing parts from reference TRBV7-3 and TRBJ2-5): GAGVSQTPSNKVTEKGKYVELRCDPISGHTALYWYRQSLGQGPEFLIYFQGTGAADDSGLPNDRFFAVRPEGSVSTLKIQRTERGDSAVYLCASSSGPWGAQYFGPGTRLLVL.

This clone showed up just once. This rearrangement joins TRBV29-1 to TRBJ1-2; 9 bases fit TRBD1. There are 15 residues in the CDR3. Germline V lookup: CDR1 SQVTM, CDR2 ANQGSEA. V lost 0 bases, J lost 4 bases, and 6 bases stayed unmatched. CDR3 nucleotides: TGCAGCGTTGAAGATCGGACAGGGGAGGCCTATGGCTACACCTTC. Amino acids: CSVEDRTGEAYGYTF.

The chain couples TRBV10-1 to TRBJ2-5; no firm D call. The ends were cut back, 4 bases at V and 1 base at J, with 7 bases in the middle. Germline V gene lookup returns CDR1 WNHNN and CDR2 SYGVQD (reference sequence). This CDR3 is built from 13 residues. The CDR3 protein is CASSGGPQETQYF. CDR3 nucleotide sequence: TGCGCCAGCAGTGGCGGCCCCCAAGAGACCCAGTACTTC.

The chain uses TRBV12-5 and TRBJ2-1, with 7 bases aligning to TRBD2. Germline CDR1 reads LGHNT; CDR2 reads FRNRAP. With 0 bases clipped from V and 3 bases from J, the junction kept 5 bases outside the gene matches. The CDR3 sequence is 16 residues long. The CDR3 sequence is CASGLVGTTFYNEQFF. For the CDR3, the DNA is TGTGCTAGTGGTTTGGTAGGGACTACCTTCTACAATGAGCAGTTCTTC.

The chain couples TRBV6-6 to TRBJ2-7; 7 bases fit TRBD1. The V gene's germline CDR1 is MNHNY and CDR2 SVGAGI (reference sequence). V lost 5 bases, J lost 6 bases, and 13 bases stayed unmatched. This CDR3 is built from 15 residues. For the CDR3, the DNA is TGTGCCAGCAGTCCACCCGGGACAGATAGGCTCGAGCAGTACGTC. Protein product: CASSPPGTDRLEQYV.

J is TRBJ2-1 and V is TRBV6-5, with D maybe TRBD2 (5 bases). The germline V and J ends were trimmed by 7 bases and 3 bases, with 16 bases remaining between them. This CDR3 contains 15 residues. Germline V gives CDR1 MNHEY, CDR2 SVGAGI. The CDR3 DNA is TGTGCCAGCACCCAACCGGGGTGGAACTACAATGAGCAGTTCTTC. Translation: CASTQPGWNYNEQFF.

The chain couples TRBV6-5 to TRBJ1-3; D remains unclear. The ends were cut back, 0 bases at V and 4 bases at J, with 10 bases in the middle. CDR3 size: 15 residues. Germline V gene sequence: CDR1 MNHEY, CDR2 SVGAGI. The CDR3 region is CASSYSGSLGNTIYF. The CDR3 region has the DNA TGTGCCAGCAGTTACTCGGGTAGCCTAGGAAACACCATATATTTT.

The chain recombines TRBV9 with TRBJ2-1; 14 positions match TRBD2. There are 18 residues in the CDR3. J gave up 4 bases and V 0 bases, and 6 bases lay outside the gene matches. CDR1 and CDR2 (germline): SGDLS, YYNGEE. The CDR3, as DNA: TGTGCCAGCAGCGTAGGACTAGCGGGAGGGAAAAGTTACAATGAGCAGTTCTTC. This translates into CASSVGLAGGKSYNEQFF.

The chain has TRBV6-5 and TRBJ2-5; TRBD2 might be the D (6 bases). Germline V lookup: CDR1 MNHEY, CDR2 SVGAGI. With 7 bases removed from V and 5 bases from J, the gap between germline ends came to 14 bases. The CDR3 runs 13 residues. The CDR3 DNA reads as TGTGCCAGCATTAGGACGGAGGGGGAGACCCAGTACTTC. Amino acid sequence: CASIRTEGETQYF.

This clone has a single count. The V call is TRBV11-1, the J call TRBJ1-6; possibly TRBD1 for D (6 bases). Germline CDR1 and CDR2: SGHAT and FQDESV (reference sequence). Trimming removed 2 bases from V and 7 bases from J, with 6 bases in between. The CDR3 runs to 13 residues. The CDR3 sequence: CASSLQGNSPLHF. CDR3 nucleotides: TGTGCCAGCAGCTTACAGGGGAATTCACCCCTCCACTTT.

The V and J genes are TRBV7-9 and TRBJ2-1, with 9 positions matching TRBD2. Germline V gene sequence: CDR1 SEHNR, CDR2 FQNEAQ (reference sequence). Germline trimming cut 2 bases from V and 3 bases from J; bases unmatched to any gene: 8. The CDR3 covers 17 residues. The CDR3 DNA follows: TGTGCCAGCAGCTTACGAGGGGCTAGCGGGGTCTACAATGAGCAGTTCTTC. Translating it yields CASSLRGASGVYNEQFF.

The CDR3, as DNA: TGTGCCAGCAGTTCCCAGCGGAAGGGCTACACCTTC. It yields the protein CASSSQRKGYTF. The chain combines TRBV27 with TRBJ1-2; D is unresolved. The CDR3 has 12 residues. The V end was cut by 4 bases, the J end by 8 bases, with 11 bases between. Looked up from germline, CDR1 is MNHEY and CDR2 is SMNVEV (reference sequence).

The chain joins TRBV9 to TRBJ1-1; 10 bases align to TRBD1. The CDR3 totals 17 residues. Losses at the gene ends were 0 bases for V and 3 bases for J; bases not matched to a gene: 8. Germline V gene data show CDR1 as SGDLS and CDR2 as YYNGEE. CDR3 coding DNA: TGTGCCAGCAGCGTAGGAGACAGGGGGCCCGGGGACACTGAAGCTTTCTTT. The encoded protein is CASSVGDRGPGDTEAFF.

V is TRBV5-1 and J is TRBJ1-2; 9 bases match TRBD1. The CDR3 is 15 residues long. Germline values: CDR1 SGHRS, CDR2 YFSETQ. Germline trimming cut 6 bases from V and 3 bases from J; bases unmatched to any gene: 9. The CDR3 region is CASTPRTGVDYGYTF. The CDR3, as DNA: TGCGCCAGCACCCCGAGGACAGGGGTGGACTATGGCTACACCTTC.

The CDR3 loop reads CASSFMTVSNQPQHF. As DNA, the CDR3 is TGTGCCAGCAGCTTCATGACTGTTAGCAATCAGCCCCAGCATTTT. J is TRBJ1-5 and V is TRBV5-8; D is unclear. V shed 2 bases and J shed 0 bases, with 9 bases lying between them. Per germline, CDR1 SGHTS and CDR2 YDEGEE. This CDR3 has 15 residues.

The chain carries TRBV5-8 and TRBJ2-5; 8 positions match TRBD2. Germline loops: CDR1 SGHTS, CDR2 YDEGEE. The junction had 9 bases not matched to a gene; V was cut back by 0 bases and J by 5 bases. This CDR3 has 16 residues. The CDR3: CASSLGPRGGGETQYF. The CDR3 nucleotides are TGTGCCAGCAGCTTGGGCCCCCGGGGGGGCGGTGAGACCCAGTACTTC. Looking up the rest from reference TRBV5-8 and TRBJ2-5 gives the full variable domain: EAGVTQSPTHLIKTRGQQATLRCSPISGHTSVYWYQQALGLGLQFLLWYDEGEERNRGNFPPRFSGRQFPNYSSELNVNALELEDSALYLCASSLGPRGGGETQYFGPGTRLLVL.